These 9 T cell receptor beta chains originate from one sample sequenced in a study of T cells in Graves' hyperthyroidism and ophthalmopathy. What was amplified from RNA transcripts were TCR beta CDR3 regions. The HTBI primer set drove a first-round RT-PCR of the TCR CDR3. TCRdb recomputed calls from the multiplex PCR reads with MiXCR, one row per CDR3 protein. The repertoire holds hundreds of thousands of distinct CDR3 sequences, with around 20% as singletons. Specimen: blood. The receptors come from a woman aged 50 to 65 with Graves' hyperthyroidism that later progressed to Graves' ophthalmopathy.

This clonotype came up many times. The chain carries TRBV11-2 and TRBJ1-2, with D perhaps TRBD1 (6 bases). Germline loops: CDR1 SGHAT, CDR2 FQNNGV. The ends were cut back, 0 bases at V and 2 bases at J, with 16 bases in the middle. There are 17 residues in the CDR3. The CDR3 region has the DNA TGTGCCAGCAGCTTAGATAGGGAAAACAGGGAGAACTATGGCTACACCTTC. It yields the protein CASSLDRENRENYGYTF.

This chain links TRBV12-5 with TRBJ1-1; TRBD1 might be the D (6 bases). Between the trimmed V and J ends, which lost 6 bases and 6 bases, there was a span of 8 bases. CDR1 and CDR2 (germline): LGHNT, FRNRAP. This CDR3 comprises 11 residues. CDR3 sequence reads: CASGRTAEAFF. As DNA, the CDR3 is TGTGCTAGTGGCAGGACAGCTGAAGCTTTCTTT.

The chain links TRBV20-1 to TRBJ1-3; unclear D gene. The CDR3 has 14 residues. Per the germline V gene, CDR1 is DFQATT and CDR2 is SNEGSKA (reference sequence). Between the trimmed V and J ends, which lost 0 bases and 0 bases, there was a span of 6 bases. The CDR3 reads CSARDLSSGNTIYF. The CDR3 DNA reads TGCAGTGCTAGAGATCTGAGCTCTGGAAACACCATATATTTT.

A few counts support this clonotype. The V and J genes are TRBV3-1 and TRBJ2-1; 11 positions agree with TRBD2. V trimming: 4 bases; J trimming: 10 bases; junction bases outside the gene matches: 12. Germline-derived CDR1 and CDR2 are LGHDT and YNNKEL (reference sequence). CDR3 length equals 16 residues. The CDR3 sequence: CASSLGTSGPSGEQFF. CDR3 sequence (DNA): TGTGCCAGCAGCCTCGGGACTAGCGGACCCTCGGGGGAGCAGTTCTTC.

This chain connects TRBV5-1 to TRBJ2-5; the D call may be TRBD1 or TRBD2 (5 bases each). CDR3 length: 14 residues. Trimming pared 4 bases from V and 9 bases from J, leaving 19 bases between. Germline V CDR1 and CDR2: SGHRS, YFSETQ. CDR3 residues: CASSLGSPGDAQYF. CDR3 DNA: TGCGCCAGCAGCCTAGGGTCCCCCGGGGACGCCCAGTACTTC.

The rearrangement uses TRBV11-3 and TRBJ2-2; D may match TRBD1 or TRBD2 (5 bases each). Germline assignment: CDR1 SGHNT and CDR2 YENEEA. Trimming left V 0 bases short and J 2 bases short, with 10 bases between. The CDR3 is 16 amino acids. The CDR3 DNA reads TGTGCCAGCAGCTTAGATATCGGGACCAACACCGGGGAGCTGTTTTTT. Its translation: CASSLDIGTNTGELFF.

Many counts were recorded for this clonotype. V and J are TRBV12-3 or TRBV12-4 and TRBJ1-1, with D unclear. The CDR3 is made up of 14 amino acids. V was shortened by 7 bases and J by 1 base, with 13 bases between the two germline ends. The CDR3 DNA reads TGTGCCAGCACCTCACGGCAACGGAACACTGAAGCTTTCTTT. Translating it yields CASTSRQRNTEAFF.

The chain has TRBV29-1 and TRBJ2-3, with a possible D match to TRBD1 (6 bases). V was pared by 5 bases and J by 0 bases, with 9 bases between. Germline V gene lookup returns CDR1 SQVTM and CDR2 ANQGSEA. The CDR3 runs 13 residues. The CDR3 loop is CSVNGQSTDTQYF. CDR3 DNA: TGCAGCGTTAATGGACAGAGCACAGATACGCAGTATTTT.

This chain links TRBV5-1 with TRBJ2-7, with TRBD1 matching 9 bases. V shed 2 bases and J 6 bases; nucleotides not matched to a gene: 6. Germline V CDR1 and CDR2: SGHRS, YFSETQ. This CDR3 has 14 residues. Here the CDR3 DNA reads TGCGCCAGCAGCTTCCGGGGACAGGGTCTCGAGCAGTACTTC. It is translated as CASSFRGQGLEQYF.